This is a list of T cell receptor beta chains from one sample in a study of T cells in Graves' hyperthyroidism and ophthalmopathy. MiXCR, run by TCRdb on the multiplex PCR reads, gives a single entry per CDR3 protein. The sample contains about 180,000 distinct CDR3 sequences, about a sixth of which appear only once. The sequenced sample consisted of blood. These receptors were obtained from a woman between 50 and 59 years old with Graves' hyperthyroidism. CDR3s include the opening cysteine and the closing phenylalanine or tryptophan. A D gene is named only where the DNA matches it firmly. Expanded clones are given a class, and other clones once, few, many or no size at all.

V: TRBV24-1; J: TRBJ2-1; D: TRBD2; size: NA; DNA: TGTGCCACCACCATCGGAGCGGGGTCGCACAATGAGCAGTTCTTC; CDR3: CATTIGAGSHNEQFF
V: TRBV7-8; J: TRBJ2-5; D: NA; size: NA; DNA: TGTGCCAGCACCAAGGGAGGGGGGGGGCCGCGAGAGACCCAGTACTTC; CDR3: CASTKGGGGPRETQYF
V: TRBV6-1; J: TRBJ2-5; D: NA; size: many; DNA: TGTGCCAGCAGTTTCCGCTACATAGGGGAGACCCAGTACTTC; CDR3: CASSFRYIGETQYF
V: TRBV9; J: TRBJ2-5; D: TRBD2; size: many; DNA: TGTGCCAGCAGCGTCCCGGGACTAGAGGAGACCCAGTACTTC; CDR3: CASSVPGLEETQYF
V: TRBV24-1; J: TRBJ2-3; D: NA; size: many; DNA: TGTGCCACCAGTGATCCCACAGATACGCAGTATTTT; CDR3: CATSDPTDTQYF
V: TRBV2; J: TRBJ1-5; D: TRBD1; size: NA; DNA: TGTGCCAGCAACCCAGGGACAGCAATTAATCAGCCCCAGCATTTT; CDR3: CASNPGTAINQPQHF
V: TRBV6-1; J: TRBJ1-1; D: NA; size: many; DNA: TGTGCCAGCAGTTCCCCCCCGCGGGATGAAGCTTTCTTT; CDR3: CASSSPPRDEAFF
V: TRBV5-1; J: TRBJ2-1; D: TRBD2; size: many; DNA: TGCGCCAGCAGCTTGGTGGGGGAGGGTGAGCAGTTCTTC; CDR3: CASSLVGEGEQFF
V: TRBV28; J: TRBJ2-7; D: NA; size: NA; DNA: TGTGCCAGCCCCCCCCCCCGGGACAAGACCTACGAGCAGTACTTC; CDR3: CASPPPRDKTYEQYF
V: TRBV3-1; J: TRBJ2-7; D: TRBD1; size: many; DNA: TGTGCCAGCAGCCAAGAGCGCAGGGGGAACTACGAGCAGTACTTC; CDR3: CASSQERRGNYEQYF
V: TRBV6-1; J: TRBJ1-3; D: NA; size: many; DNA: TGTGCCAGCAGTTTTTTGGGGGCGGGAAACACCATATATTTT; CDR3: CASSFLGAGNTIYF
V: TRBV4-3; J: TRBJ2-7; D: NA; size: NA; DNA: TGCGCCAGCAGCCAAGATGTAGGGGCTTCCATCTACGAGCAGTACTTC; CDR3: CASSQDVGASIYEQYF
V: TRBV9; J: TRBJ1-4; D: NA; size: few; DNA: TGTGCCAGCAGCGTAGGGGGGATCCGGGAAAAACTGTTTTTT; CDR3: CASSVGGIREKLFF
V: TRBV28; J: TRBJ2-7; D: TRBD2; size: many; DNA: TGTGCCAGCAGTTCTCCCCCCTGGCGGGGACTAGCGGCCTACGAGCAGTACTTC; CDR3: CASSSPPWRGLAAYEQYF
V: TRBV15; J: TRBJ1-2; D: NA; size: many; DNA: TGTGCCACCAGCGAAGGGAGTAACTATGGCTACACCTTC; CDR3: CATSEGSNYGYTF
V: TRBV3-1; J: TRBJ2-7; D: NA; size: many; DNA: TGTGCCAGCAGCCAAGCTCCGTCCTACGAGCAGTACTTC; CDR3: CASSQAPSYEQYF
V: TRBV7-2; J: TRBJ2-7; D: TRBD2; size: NA; DNA: TGTGCCAGCACCCGCCTAGCGGGAGATGAGCAGTACTTC; CDR3: CASTRLAGDEQYF
V: TRBV5-6; J: TRBJ1-2; D: TRBD1; size: NA; DNA: TGTGCCAGCAGCGTGGGACAGGGGCACACCACTCGGACCTTC; CDR3: CASSVGQGHTTRTF
V: TRBV11-2; J: TRBJ1-2; D: TRBD1; size: many; DNA: TGTGCCAGCAGCTTAGCCGGGACAGGGGGAGATGGCTACACCTTC; CDR3: CASSLAGTGGDGYTF
V: TRBV5-1; J: TRBJ1-1; D: NA; size: many; DNA: TGCGCCAGCAGCTTGAGGGACACGAACACTGAAGCTTTCTTT; CDR3: CASSLRDTNTEAFF
V: TRBV24-1; J: TRBJ2-3; D: TRBD1; size: few; DNA: TGTGCCACCAGTGACCCGGACAGGCCCACAGATACGCAGTATTTT; CDR3: CATSDPDRPTDTQYF
V: TRBV19; J: TRBJ2-7; D: TRBD1; size: many; DNA: TGTGCCAGTAGTAAAGGACAGGGTTGGTCCTACGAGCAGTACTTC; CDR3: CASSKGQGWSYEQYF
V: TRBV27; J: TRBJ2-3; D: NA; size: many; DNA: TGTGCCAGCACCGCAGCGGGCTCCCCAACCCGGCAGTATTTT; CDR3: CASTAAGSPTRQYF
V: TRBV15; J: TRBJ2-6; D: NA; size: many; DNA: TGTGCCACCAGCAGAGGGATCTCTGGGGCCAACGTCCTGACTTTC; CDR3: CATSRGISGANVLTF
V: TRBV2; J: TRBJ1-6; D: TRBD1; size: NA; DNA: TGTGCCTGCGGACAGGGTGAACGTTCACCCCTCCACTTT; CDR3: CACGQGERSPLHF
V: TRBV27; J: TRBJ1-6; D: TRBD1; size: NA; DNA: TGTGCCAGCAGTTTAATGGAGGGGGCCCGATATAATTCACCCCTCCACTTT; CDR3: CASSLMEGARYNSPLHF
V: TRBV10-3; J: TRBJ2-7; D: TRBD1; size: few; DNA: TGTGCCATCAGTAAGTCCGGGACAGAAGACGAGCAGTACTTC; CDR3: CAISKSGTEDEQYF
V: TRBV20-1; J: TRBJ1-1; D: NA; size: many; DNA: TGCAGTGCGCAGACGTCAGTGAGTCTTGAAGCTTTCTTT; CDR3: CSAQTSVSLEAFF
V: TRBV29-1; J: TRBJ2-7; D: TRBD1; size: few; DNA: TGCAGCGTCGCCGGGACAGGAGCCTACGAGCAGTACTTC; CDR3: CSVAGTGAYEQYF